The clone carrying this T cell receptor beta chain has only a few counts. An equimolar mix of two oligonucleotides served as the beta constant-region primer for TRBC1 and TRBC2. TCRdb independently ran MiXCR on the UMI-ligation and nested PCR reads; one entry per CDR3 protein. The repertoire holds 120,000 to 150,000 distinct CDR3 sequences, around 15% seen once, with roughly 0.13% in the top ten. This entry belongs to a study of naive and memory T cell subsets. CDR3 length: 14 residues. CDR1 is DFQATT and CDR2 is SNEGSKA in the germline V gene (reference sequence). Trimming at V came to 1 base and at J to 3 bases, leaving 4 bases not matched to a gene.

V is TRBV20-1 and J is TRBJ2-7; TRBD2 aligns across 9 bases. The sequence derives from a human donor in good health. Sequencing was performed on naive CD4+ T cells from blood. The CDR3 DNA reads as TGCAGTGCTAGAGTACCTAGCGGGAACTACGAGCAGTACTTC. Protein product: CSARVPSGNYEQYF.